Below, one T cell receptor (beta chain) is given with its context. These data belong to a study of blood T cell repertoires in COVID-19. Clones were sequenced by immunoSEQ multiplex PCR, and TCRdb holds only the in-frame ones, with some missing. Seen here are about 130,000 clones, around three quarters observed once, and the top ten hold 30% to 45%. The CDR3 runs to 13 residues. Trimming took 10 bases from V and 10 from J, leaving 16 bases between them. Germline V gives CDR1 KGHDR, CDR2 SFDVKD. The chain joins TRBV24-1 to TRBJ1-6; D ambiguous. This clonotype originated in a man aged 40-50 years with active or convalescent COVID-19. The sequencing input was peripheral blood. The CDR3 DNA sequence: TGTGCCACGAGCAACGGTGCCACCTCACCCCTCCACTTT. It yields the protein CATSNGATSPLHF.